These T cell receptor beta chains were read from a single sample in a study of blood T cell repertoires in COVID-19. The data were produced by immunoSEQ multiplex PCR, yet TCRdb's version contains in-frame clones alone and is incomplete. Of around 94,000 clones detected, over 70% appear once; the ten largest clones hold 15% to 20%. Sample: peripheral blood. These receptors were taken from a human donor in a cohort sampled during active COVID-19. Each CDR3 is given with its conserved first and last residue. D genes are given only for firm matches. Rows may omit the clone size; those that give it use once, few, many or a size class.

V gene	clone size	J gene	D gene	CDR3 protein	CDR3 DNA
TRBV5-1	NA	TRBJ2-1	TRBD1	CASSLGQGAYNEQFF	TGCGCCAGCAGCTTGGGACAGGGGGCCTACAATGAGCAGTTCTTC
TRBV2	NA	TRBJ2-1	TRBD2	CASRSPSGTSGRRDNEQFF	TGTGCCAGCAGATCCCCCAGTGGGACTAGCGGGAGGCGGGATAATGAGCAGTTCTTC
TRBV18	NA	TRBJ1-1	TRBD1	CASSPEPGTGVNTEAFF	TGTGCCAGCTCACCGGAACCGGGGACAGGGGTAAACACTGAAGCTTTCTTT
TRBV7-2	NA	TRBJ2-7	NA	CASSSAPGVYEQYF	TGTGCCAGCAGCTCGGCCCCGGGAGTTTACGAGCAGTACTTC
TRBV11-2	NA	TRBJ2-7	TRBD1	CASSLGQGTYEQYF	TGTGCCAGCAGCTTGGGACAGGGGACCTACGAGCAGTACTTC
TRBV6-6	NA	TRBJ1-1	NA	CASRRTGMNTEAFF	TGTGCCAGCAGGCGAACAGGGATGAACACTGAAGCTTTCTTT
TRBV15	NA	TRBJ2-7	NA	CATSRSTSLYSYEQYF	TGTGCCACCAGCAGAAGTACGTCACTCTACTCCTACGAGCAGTACTTC
TRBV18	NA	TRBJ2-1	NA	CASSPSLGYNEQFF	TGTGCCAGCTCACCTTCACTAGGGTACAATGAGCAGTTCTTC
TRBV7-9	NA	TRBJ1-1	NA	CASSLGQNTEAFF	TGTGCCAGCAGCTTAGGACAAAACACTGAAGCTTTCTTT
TRBV15	NA	TRBJ2-6	NA	CATSRVRSGANVLTF	TGTGCCACCAGCAGAGTCAGGTCTGGGGCCAACGTCCTGACTTTC
TRBV28	NA	TRBJ2-7	NA	CASSVGTNTYEQYF	TGTGCCAGCAGTGTCGGGACAAATACCTACGAGCAGTACTTC
TRBV5-1	NA	TRBJ2-1	TRBD2	CASRLAGERWNEQFF	TGCGCCAGCAGGCTTGCGGGGGAGAGGTGGAATGAGCAGTTCTTC
TRBV5-5	few	TRBJ1-1	NA	CASSFDTNTEAFF	TGTGCCAGCAGCTTCGACACGAACACTGAAGCTTTCTTT
TRBV21-1	NA	TRBJ2-7	NA	CASSPHYEQYF	TGTGCCAGCAGCCCCCACTACGAGCAGTACTTC
TRBV11-2	few	TRBJ2-7	TRBD2	CASSLGLAGVEEQYF	TGTGCCAGCAGCTTAGGACTAGCGGGAGTAGAGGAGCAGTACTTC
TRBV3-1/TRBV3-2	NA	TRBJ2-1	TRBD2	CASSQPPGLAGVSSYNEQFF	TGTGCCAGCAGCCAACCCCCGGGACTAGCGGGAGTAAGCTCCTACAATGAGCAGTTCTTC
TRBV2	NA	TRBJ2-7	TRBD1	CASRRTGDYEQYF	TGTGCCAGCAGGCGGACAGGGGACTACGAGCAGTACTTC
TRBV6-5	NA	TRBJ2-7	NA	CASSWLATYEQYF	TGTGCCAGCAGTTGGCTAGCGACCTACGAGCAGTACTTC
TRBV28	NA	TRBJ1-2	NA	CASSSVRLGRGGGYGYTF	TGTGCCAGCAGCTCGGTCCGGCTTGGGCGCGGGGGCGGGTACGGCTACACCTTC
TRBV11-2	NA	TRBJ2-3	TRBD2	CASSFMPSGSTDTQYF	TGTGCCAGCAGCTTTATGCCTAGCGGAAGCACAGATACGCAGTATTTT
TRBV6-1	NA	TRBJ1-2	TRBD1	CASSEAIGTGHGYTF	TGTGCCAGCAGTGAAGCTATAGGGACAGGGCATGGCTACACCTTC
TRBV19	NA	TRBJ2-7	TRBD2	CASSPVLLAVEQYF	TGTGCCAGTAGTCCAGTATTACTAGCGGTCGAGCAGTACTTC
TRBV28	NA	TRBJ1-2	NA	CASSFAGYGYTF	TGTGCCAGCAGTTTTGCAGGCTATGGCTACACCTTC
TRBV5-1	NA	TRBJ1-6	TRBD1	CASSEDRGRRSPLHF	TGCGCCAGCAGCGAGGACAGGGGGAGGAGATCACCCCTCCACTTT
TRBV7-2	NA	TRBJ2-2	NA	CASSGRGNGELFF	TGTGCCAGCAGCGGCAGGGGTAACGGGGAGCTGTTTTTT
TRBV4-2	few	TRBJ2-2	TRBD2	CASSQEGLAGAGELFF	TGTGCCAGCAGCCAAGAGGGCCTAGCGGGAGCCGGGGAGCTGTTTTTT
TRBV10-1	NA	TRBJ1-1	TRBD1	CASSEGQGNTEAFF	TGCGCCAGCAGTGAGGGACAGGGGAACACTGAAGCTTTCTTT
TRBV7-6	NA	TRBJ1-2	TRBD1	CASSPGTGSYGYTF	TGTGCCAGCAGTCCCGGGACAGGGAGTTATGGCTACACCTTC
TRBV28	NA	TRBJ1-2	TRBD1	CASRQGLVAWGYTF	TGTGCCAGCAGACAGGGGTTGGTGGCTTGGGGCTACACCTTC
TRBV11-3	NA	TRBJ2-2	NA	CASSFQGAGELFF	TGTGCCAGCAGCTTCCAGGGTGCCGGGGAGCTGTTTTTT
TRBV11-3	NA	TRBJ2-3	TRBD2	CASSLRNQGGAADTQYF	TGTGCCAGCAGCTTACGTAACCAGGGAGGGGCGGCAGATACGCAGTATTTT
TRBV5-6	NA	TRBJ2-6	NA	CASSTDRRPGANVLTF	TGTGCCAGCAGCACAGACAGGCGGCCTGGGGCCAACGTCCTGACTTTC
TRBV6-5	NA	TRBJ1-1	TRBD1	CASNRRTGTEAFF	TGTGCCAGCAACCGGAGGACAGGTACTGAAGCTTTCTTT
TRBV6-5	NA	TRBJ1-5	NA	CASSPAYSNQPQHF	TGTGCCAGCAGTCCCGCGTATAGCAATCAGCCCCAGCATTTT
TRBV21-1	NA	TRBJ2-1	NA	CASSNSAGERSYNEQFF	TGTGCCAGCAGCAACTCAGCGGGAGAACGGTCCTACAATGAGCAGTTCTTC
TRBV7-3	once	TRBJ2-3	TRBD2	CASGPGLSPTDTQYF	TGTGCCAGCGGACCGGGACTATCCCCCACAGATACGCAGTATTTT
TRBV7-2	NA	TRBJ1-2	TRBD1	CASSPRDRGRSNYGYTF	TGTGCCAGCAGCCCCCGGGACAGGGGAAGATCTAACTATGGCTACACCTTC
TRBV19	NA	TRBJ2-6	NA	CASSIDHAGEGSGANVLTF	TGTGCCAGTAGTATAGATCATGCAGGGGAGGGTTCCGGGGCCAACGTCCTGACTTTC
TRBV7-9	NA	TRBJ1-5	NA	CASSPGAYEPQHF	TGTGCCAGCAGCCCCGGAGCGTACGAGCCCCAGCATTTT